The clone carrying this T cell receptor (beta chain) is medium-sized (0.01 to 0.1%) by share. The data were produced by immunoSEQ multiplex PCR, yet TCRdb's version contains in-frame clones alone and is incomplete. Here the sample spans about 49,000 clones, around 94% being singletons. This sample was taken from a study of T cell changes during pregnancy in multiple sclerosis. Trimming stripped 6 bases from V and 4 bases from J, with 15 bases between. CDR3 length: 15 amino acids. The germline gives CDR1 SEHNR, CDR2 FQNEAQ (reference sequence). The source is a female donor with multiple sclerosis, enrolled in a pregnancy study. The sample in question was CD8+ T cells from peripheral blood mononuclear cells, obtained before pregnancy. This chain uses TRBV7-9 with TRBJ2-2, with D perhaps TRBD2 (5 bases). The CDR3 DNA follows: TGTGCCAGCAGGGGATCGGGGTTTGGCACCGGGGAGCTGTTTTTT. The encoded protein is CASRGSGFGTGELFF.